The T cell receptor (beta chain) under discussion was sequenced for a study of cytomegalovirus exposure and HLA in healthy donors (dated by TCRdb to the late 2010s). About the study as a whole: According to a later analysis, one platform produced both the 100 to 150 validation repertoires and the 730 or so repertoires of the first cohort. The study aimed to test whether cataloging public T cell receptors could reveal signatures of past pathogen exposure. To predict cytomegalovirus infection status, the study brought together high-throughput TCR immunosequencing, statistical association of individual TCRs with disease status, and machine learning. In addition to the first cohort of 666 subjects, a separate validation cohort of 120 different subjects was used.

The donors belonged to the validation cohort of roughly 120 subjects, which was separate from the roughly 670-subject first cohort. The germline V gene gives CDR1 as SNHLY and CDR2 as FYNNEI. Trimming takes 2 bases from V and 3 bases from J, and the germline ends sit 14 bases apart. The CDR3, cysteine through phenylalanine, is 15 amino acids long. The DNA shown is the 45-base CDR3, in frame from base 1. Library method: the immunoSEQ multiplex PCR assay. In the source study's methods: To diagnose cytomegalovirus status from the catalog of TCR beta chain sequences, a statistical classification framework was built. Not all clones reach the TCRdb copy of this immuneACCESS table, which keeps in-frame sequences only. Checked studies attribute under half of the gap to unresolved V genes and leave the rest unexplained. V, J and clone size derive from that table, while D and trimming were established from the DNA sequence. The sample table holds more than 35,000 clones, of which around 93% were seen once. 3% to 3.5% of the sample belongs to the ten largest clones.

Beyond this particular receptor, the publication reports: Cytomegalovirus status was reported to be diagnosed by the classifier with high specificity and sensitivity in both the original and validation cohorts. The authors suggested that the approach could potentially be generalized to other disease states and immunological phenotypes. In vitro tests confirmed that a few of the cytomegalovirus-associated TCR beta chains recognize cytomegalovirus antigens. Of the cluster scores, 85% to 95% were above 0 in a later analysis, which found that TCRs clustered in the first cohort also tended to co-occur in the 120 or so validation repertoires. All 120 or so repertoires were used to score co-occurrence in the validation cohort in a later analysis, because that analysis had no HLA typing for the cohort. Most TCR sequences were seen in very few donors, while some public TCRs were found in many individuals. In the study, roughly 160 TCR beta chains were listed as associated with cytomegalovirus.

With regard to this clone: The clone's antigen remains unknown. No much larger clone exists at a distance of one base, and base qualities are not known.

The sequencing sample was made of PBMCs. This TCR was sampled from a man aged 18-30 years in good health and CMV-seronegative. The chain is assembled from TRBV2 and TRBJ2-7; a tentative D call is TRBD2 (6 bases match). The DNA reads TGTGCCAGCAGTGAACCGGCAGGGAGGTTCTACGAGCAGTACTTC. This sequence encodes CASSEPAGRFYEQYF.